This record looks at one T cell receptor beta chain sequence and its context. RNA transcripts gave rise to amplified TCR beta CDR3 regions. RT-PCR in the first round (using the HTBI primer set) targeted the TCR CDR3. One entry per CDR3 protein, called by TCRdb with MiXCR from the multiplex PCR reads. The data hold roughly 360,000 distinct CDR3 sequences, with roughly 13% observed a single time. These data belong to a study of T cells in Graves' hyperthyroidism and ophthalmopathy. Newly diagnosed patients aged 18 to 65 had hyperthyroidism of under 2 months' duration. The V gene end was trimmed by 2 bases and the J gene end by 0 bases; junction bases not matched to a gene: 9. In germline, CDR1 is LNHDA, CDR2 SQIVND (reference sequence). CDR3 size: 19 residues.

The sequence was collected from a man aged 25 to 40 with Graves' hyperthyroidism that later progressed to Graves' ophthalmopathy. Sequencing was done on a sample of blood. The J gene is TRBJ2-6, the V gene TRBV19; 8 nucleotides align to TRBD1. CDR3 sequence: CASSIQPGQGYSGANVLTF. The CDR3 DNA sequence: TGTGCCAGTAGTATACAGCCTGGACAGGGATACTCTGGGGCCAACGTCCTGACTTTC.